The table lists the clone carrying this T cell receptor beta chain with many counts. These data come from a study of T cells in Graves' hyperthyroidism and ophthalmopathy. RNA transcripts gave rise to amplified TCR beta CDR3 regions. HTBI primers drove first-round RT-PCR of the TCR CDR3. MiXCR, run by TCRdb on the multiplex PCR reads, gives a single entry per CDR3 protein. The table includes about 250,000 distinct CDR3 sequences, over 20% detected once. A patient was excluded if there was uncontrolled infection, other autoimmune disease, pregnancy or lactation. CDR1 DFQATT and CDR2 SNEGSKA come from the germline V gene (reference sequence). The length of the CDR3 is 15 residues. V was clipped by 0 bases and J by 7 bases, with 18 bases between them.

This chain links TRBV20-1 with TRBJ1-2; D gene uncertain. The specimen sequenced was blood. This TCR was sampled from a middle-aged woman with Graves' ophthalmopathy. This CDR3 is CSARDWKNPSAGYTF. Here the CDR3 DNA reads TGCAGTGCTAGAGATTGGAAAAACCCGTCTGCTGGCTACACCTTC.